The source of this TCR beta chain is a study of graft-versus-host responses after intestinal transplantation. The wider study: Every recipient had anti-thymocyte globulin induction and roughly 3 years of tacrolimus plus steroids. Study-wide results and caveats: Researchers found GvH clones in recipient marrow, and some showed up first in ileum or blood. Patients with graft-donor T cell macrochimerism had high graft-versus-host to host-versus-graft clonal ratios in allografts.

To note about this clone: The antigen remains unidentified.

The assay was immunoSEQ multiplex PCR, and TCRdb's table has in-frame clones only and misses some. The top ten hold 1.4% of the sample, which has about 98,000 clones, more than 70% seen once. CDR1 and CDR2 from the germline V gene are SGDLS and YYNGEE. This CDR3 comprises 16 residues. V was clipped by 2 bases and J by 7 bases; unmatched bases: 10. Material: PBMCs, obtained 255 days after intestinal transplant. This sequence was found in a human patient who received an intestinal transplant, so some T cells may come from the graft donor. The J gene is TRBJ2-1, the V gene TRBV9, with 9 bases aligning to TRBD1. The CDR3 here is CASSVLSTGGSNEQFF. In DNA, the CDR3 is TGTGCCAGCAGCGTCCTATCGACAGGGGGTTCGAATGAGCAGTTCTTC. The full variable domain, completed using reference TRBV9 and TRBJ2-1, is DSGVTQTPKHLITATGQRVTLRCSPRSGDLSVYWYQQSLDQGLQFLIQYYNGEERAKGNILERFSAQQFPDLHSELNLSSLELGDSALYFCASSVLSTGGSNEQFFGPGTRLTVL.